The following is a T cell receptor (beta chain) sequence with its context. CDR3 length equals 17 residues. The ends lost 0 bases at V and 4 bases at J; junction bases unmatched: 10. CDR1 is KGHSH, CDR2 LQKENI, per germline. This record belongs to a study of blood T cell repertoires in COVID-19. TCRdb's copy holds only in-frame clones and misses some; the assay was immunoSEQ multiplex PCR. The sample shows about 260,000 clones, over 80% of them seen only once. The chain recombines TRBV18 with TRBJ1-1, with 8 bases lining up with TRBD1. The receptor was isolated from a man in his forties or fifties who had been exposed to COVID-19. The sample taken for sequencing was PBMCs or T cells enriched from blood (not recorded which). As DNA, the CDR3 is TGTGCCAGCTCACCACCGATTACAGGGGGAGTCGGCACTGAAGCTTTCTTT. It encodes CASSPPITGGVGTEAFF.